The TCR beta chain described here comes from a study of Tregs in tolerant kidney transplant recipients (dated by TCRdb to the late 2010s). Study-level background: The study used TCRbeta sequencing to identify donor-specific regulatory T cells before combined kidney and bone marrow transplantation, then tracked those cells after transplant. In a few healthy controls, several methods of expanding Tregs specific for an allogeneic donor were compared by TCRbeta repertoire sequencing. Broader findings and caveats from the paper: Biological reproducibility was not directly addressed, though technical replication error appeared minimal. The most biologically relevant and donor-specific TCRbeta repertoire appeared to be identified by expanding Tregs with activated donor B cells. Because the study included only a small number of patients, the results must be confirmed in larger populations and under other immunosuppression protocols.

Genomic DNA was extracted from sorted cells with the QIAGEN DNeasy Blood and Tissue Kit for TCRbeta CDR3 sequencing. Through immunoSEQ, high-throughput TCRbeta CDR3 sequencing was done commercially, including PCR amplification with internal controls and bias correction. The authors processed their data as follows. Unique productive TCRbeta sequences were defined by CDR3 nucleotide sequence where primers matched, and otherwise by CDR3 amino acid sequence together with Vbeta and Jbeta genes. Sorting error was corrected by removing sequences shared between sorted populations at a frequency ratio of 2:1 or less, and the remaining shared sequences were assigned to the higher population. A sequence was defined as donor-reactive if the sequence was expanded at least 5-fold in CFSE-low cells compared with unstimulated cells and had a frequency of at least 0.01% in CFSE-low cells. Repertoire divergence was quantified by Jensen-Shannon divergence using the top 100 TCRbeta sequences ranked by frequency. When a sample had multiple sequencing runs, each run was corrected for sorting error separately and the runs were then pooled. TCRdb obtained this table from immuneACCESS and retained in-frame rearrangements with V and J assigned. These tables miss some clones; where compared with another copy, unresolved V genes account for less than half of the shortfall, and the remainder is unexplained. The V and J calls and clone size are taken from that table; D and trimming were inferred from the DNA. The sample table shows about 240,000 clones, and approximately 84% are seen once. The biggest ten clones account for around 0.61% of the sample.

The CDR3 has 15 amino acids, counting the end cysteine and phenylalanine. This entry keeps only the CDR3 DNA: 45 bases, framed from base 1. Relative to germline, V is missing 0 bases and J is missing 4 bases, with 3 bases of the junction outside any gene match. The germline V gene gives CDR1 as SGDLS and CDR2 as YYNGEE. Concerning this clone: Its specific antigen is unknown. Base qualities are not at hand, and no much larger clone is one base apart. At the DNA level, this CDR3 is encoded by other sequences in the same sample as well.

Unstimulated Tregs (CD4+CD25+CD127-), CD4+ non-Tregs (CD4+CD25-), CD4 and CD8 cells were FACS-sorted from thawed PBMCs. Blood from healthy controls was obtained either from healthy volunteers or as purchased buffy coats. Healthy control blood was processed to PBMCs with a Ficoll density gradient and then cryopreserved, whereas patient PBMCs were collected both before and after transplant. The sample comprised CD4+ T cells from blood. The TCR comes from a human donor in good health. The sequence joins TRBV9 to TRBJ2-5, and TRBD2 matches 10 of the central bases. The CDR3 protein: CASSVGLAGVETQYF. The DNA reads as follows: TGTGCCAGCAGCGTAGGTCTAGCGGGGGTAGAGACCCAGTACTTC. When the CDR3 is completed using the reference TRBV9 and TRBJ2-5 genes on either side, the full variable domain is DSGVTQTPKHLITATGQRVTLRCSPRSGDLSVYWYQQSLDQGLQFLIQYYNGEERAKGNILERFSAQQFPDLHSELNLSSLELGDSALYFCASSVGLAGVETQYFGPGTRLLVL.